These 2 T cell receptor beta chains share one sample of origin, sequenced in a study of patients and donors after allogeneic stem cell transplantation (dated by TCRdb to 2019 to 2021). Library creation used RT-PCR. The reads were generated on a NextSeq 550. In TCRdb, the public reads were trimmed at Q25 with fastp and aligned with MiXCR, with productive beta chains retained. A single entry per CDR3 protein holds the most common genes and DNA from its merged rows. For this sample the table gives some 200,000 distinct CDR3 sequences, of which roughly 40% were detected only once. 33% of the sample lies in the top ten. Material for sequencing was blood, either unsorted or a sorted T cell fraction (not recorded which). All receptors derive from a human donor who was either an allogeneic HSCT recipient or a stem cell or donor lymphocyte infusion donor (not recorded which). It is not recorded whose cells these are; they may come from a transplant donor.

This clonotype was counted a few times. The chain recombines TRBV21-1 with TRBJ2-4; the D call in the table, TRBD2, was not verified against the DNA. TRBV21-1 is an annotated pseudogene. The CDR3 runs to 16 residues. As DNA, the CDR3 is TGTGCCAGCAGCAAACGCCCTCGCAGAGGGGAAAACATTCAGTACTTC. It codes for CASSKRPRRGENIQYF.

The chain recombines TRBV6-2 or TRBV6-3 with TRBJ2-7; D might be TRBD2 (5 bases). The germline V and J ends were trimmed by 6 bases and 6 bases, with 15 bases remaining between them. The germline V gene has CDR1 MNHEY and CDR2 SVGEGT. The CDR3 has 13 residues. CDR3 coding DNA: TGTGCCAGCAGCCCCGCGCGGGCTCTCGAGCAGTACTTC. This translates into CASSPARALEQYF.